One sample yielded the 14 T cell receptor beta chains listed below, sequenced in a study of blood T cell repertoires in COVID-19. Clones were read by immunoSEQ multiplex PCR, and TCRdb kept only the in-frame ones, dropping some. The sample yields a few hundred thousand clones, about 80% seen once. The sample taken for sequencing was peripheral blood. The receptors here all came from a person between 70 and 80 years old with COVID-19, enrolled during active disease.

This chain uses TRBV6-5 with TRBJ2-5; D remains ambiguous. V was clipped by 2 bases and J by 5 bases, with 15 bases between them. The CDR3 covers 15 residues. Germline V gene sequence: CDR1 MNHEY, CDR2 SVGAGI. CDR3 amino acids: CASSYGDPGSETQYF. In DNA, the CDR3 is TGTGCCAGCAGTTACGGAGATCCTGGGTCGGAGACCCAGTACTTC.

This clone was seen a few times. The chain employs TRBV27 and TRBJ2-7; D gene uncertain. Trimming shortened V by 6 bases and J by 4 bases, and 28 bases separated the two germline ends. From germline, CDR1 is MNHEY and CDR2 SMNVEV (reference sequence). This CDR3 is 18 amino acids long. The CDR3 loop reads CASRPTPAQTSKSYEQYF. CDR3 coding DNA: TGTGCCAGCAGACCCACCCCGGCCCAGACAAGCAAAAGTTACGAGCAGTACTTC.

The J gene is TRBJ1-6, the V gene TRBV4-2; the D is unclear. CDR3 length equals 14 residues. The germline gives CDR1 LGHNA, CDR2 YNFKEQ. Trimming left V 0 bases short and J 8 bases short, with 8 bases between. DNA of the CDR3: TGTGCCAGCAGCCAAGATCCCCGGGATTCACCCCTCCACTTT. This translates into CASSQDPRDSPLHF.

A few counts support this clone. The rearrangement joins TRBV7-8 to TRBJ2-1; 10 bases align to TRBD2. V lost 1 base and J lost 1; bases outside the gene matches: 7. CDR3 size: 18 residues. Germline V CDR1 and CDR2: SGHVS, FQNEAQ. For the CDR3, the DNA is TGTGCCAGCAGCTTAGAAGATTTAGCGGGAGGTTCCTACAATGAGCAGTTCTTC. Amino acid sequence: CASSLEDLAGGSYNEQFF.

The chain recombines TRBV6-5 with TRBJ2-1, with TRBD2 as a possible D gene (6 bases). The CDR3 is made up of 13 amino acids. The germline gives CDR1 MNHEY, CDR2 SVGAGI. V lost 6 bases and J 4 bases, leaving 10 bases between the germline ends. CDR3 coding DNA: TGTGCCAGCAGGGGGGACTCGTACAATGAGCAGTTCTTC. This sequence encodes CASRGDSYNEQFF.

This clone was recorded a few times. The chain employs TRBV27 and TRBJ2-1; 13 nucleotides agree with TRBD2. Germline V gene data show CDR1 as MNHEY and CDR2 as SMNVEV (reference sequence). V was pared by 6 bases and J by 4 bases, with 9 bases of the junction left unmatched. CDR3 length equals 17 residues. The CDR3 sequence: CASSPGGGLAGYNEQFF. CDR3 coding DNA: TGTGCCAGCAGCCCCGGGGGGGGACTAGCGGGGTACAATGAGCAGTTCTTC.

This clone was seen only a few times. The V gene is TRBV7-2, the J gene TRBJ2-1; maybe TRBD2 (5 bases). The CDR3 totals 15 residues. Germline CDR1 reads SGHTA; CDR2 reads FQGNSA. V gave up 5 bases and J gave up 5 bases, with 16 bases separating them. Here the CDR3 DNA reads TGTGCCAGCAGCACCCGCCCCCGTAGCGACAATGAGCAGTTCTTC. Its protein product is CASSTRPRSDNEQFF.

J is TRBJ1-5 and V is TRBV19, with 8 positions matching TRBD1. The V gene's germline CDR1 is LNHDA and CDR2 SQIVND (reference sequence). CDR3 length equals 15 residues. Losses at the gene ends were 5 bases for V and 4 bases for J; bases not matched to a gene: 7. This CDR3 reads CASSDLGTGNQPQHF. CDR3 coding DNA: TGTGCCAGTAGTGACTTGGGGACAGGAAATCAGCCCCAGCATTTT. The variable domain in full, with the rest retrieved from reference TRBV19 and TRBJ1-5, is DGGITQSPKYLFRKEGQNVTLSCEQNLNHDAMYWYRQDPGQGLRLIYYSQIVNDFQKGDIAEGYSVSREKKESFPLTVTSAQKNPTAFYLCASSDLGTGNQPQHFGDGTRLSIL.

The rearrangement links TRBV7-2 to TRBJ1-1, with D tentatively TRBD1 (6 bases). Germline values: CDR1 SGHTA, CDR2 FQGNSA. CDR3 length: 15 amino acids. V shed 5 bases and J shed 4 bases, with 17 bases lying between them. Written as DNA, the CDR3 is TGTGCCAGCAGCACGGAGAACAGGGTGCGCACTGAAGCTTTCTTT. It codes for CASSTENRVRTEAFF. Full variable domain (remainder filled in from reference TRBV7-2 and TRBJ1-1): GAGVSQSPSNKVTEKGKDVELRCDPISGHTALYWYRQSLGQGLEFLIYFQGNSAPDKSGLPSDRFSAERTGGSVSTLTIQRTQQEDSAVYLCASSTENRVRTEAFFGQGTRLTVV.

The chain joins TRBV29-1 to TRBJ1-2; 7 nucleotides line up with TRBD1. Per germline, CDR1 SQVTM and CDR2 ANQGSEA. J gave up 4 bases and V 5 bases, and 7 bases lay outside the gene matches. The CDR3 totals 13 residues. The CDR3: CSVYNRDSYGYTF. The CDR3 DNA reads TGCAGCGTTTATAACCGGGACAGCTATGGCTACACCTTC.

The chain couples TRBV28 to TRBJ1-2; the match to TRBD1 covers 12 bases. V shed 7 bases, J shed 8 bases, and the junction held 11 bases outside the gene matches. This CDR3 is 15 amino acids long. Germline CDR1 reads MDHEN; CDR2 reads SYDVKM. The CDR3 DNA follows: TGTGCCAGCACCTCGACGCGGGACAGGGGGCAAGGCTACACCTTC. It yields the protein CASTSTRDRGQGYTF.

The chain joins TRBV28 to TRBJ1-5; no reliable D call. This CDR3 has 12 residues. The germline V and J ends were trimmed by 4 bases and 7 bases, with 8 bases remaining between them. CDR1 and CDR2 (germline): MDHEN, SYDVKM. CDR3 region: CASSWASQPQHF. The CDR3 nucleotides read TGTGCCAGCAGTTGGGCTAGCCAGCCCCAGCATTTT.

This chain joins TRBV20-1 and TRBJ2-3; D is undetermined. Germline V gene data show CDR1 as DFQATT and CDR2 as SNEGSKA (reference sequence). This CDR3 has 11 amino acids. The germline V and J ends were trimmed by 3 bases and 12 bases, with 13 bases remaining between them. The CDR3 loop is CSASGLGRQYF. In DNA, the CDR3 is TGCAGTGCTAGTGGTTTGGGCCGACAGTATTTT.

The V and J genes are TRBV15 and TRBJ1-6; D gene unclear. Between the trimmed V and J ends, which lost 4 bases and 14 bases, there was a span of 18 bases. This CDR3 is built from 14 residues. Germline CDR1 is LNHNV and CDR2 is YYDKDF (reference sequence). In DNA form, the CDR3 reads TGTGCCACCAGCACCTCCTCGCCTCGTGGCACCCTCCACTTT. It codes for CATSTSSPRGTLHF.